These 3 T cell receptor beta chains were sequenced from one sample in a study of preoperative IRX-2 immunotherapy in early breast cancer. Stated treatment: preoperative locoregional IRX-2 cytokine immunotherapy. The data were produced by immunoSEQ multiplex PCR, yet TCRdb's version contains in-frame clones alone and is incomplete. Of 11,000 or so clones listed, around 75% are singletons. Specimen: lymph node tissue, collected before IRX-2 immunotherapy. These receptors were taken from a human donor with breast cancer.

The chain has TRBV29-1 and TRBJ1-1; D is unresolved. Per the germline V gene, CDR1 is SQVTM and CDR2 is ANQGSEA. The ends were cut back, 3 bases at V and 4 bases at J, with 9 bases in the middle. This CDR3 is 12 amino acids long. The CDR3 region has the DNA TGCAGCGTTGAGAAAGGGAGCACTGAAGCTTTCTTT. Its translation is CSVEKGSTEAFF.

The rearrangement joins TRBV11-3 to TRBJ2-7, with TRBD2 matching 9 bases. The CDR3 is 16 residues long. With 5 bases clipped from V and 5 bases from J, the junction kept 13 bases outside the gene matches. The germline gives CDR1 SGHNT, CDR2 YENEEA. CDR3 sequence (DNA): TGTGCCAGCAGCCCAGGGTTTGGAGCGGGAGGTCACGAGCAGTACTTC. This gives the protein CASSPGFGAGGHEQYF.

This clone was picked up a small number of times. The chain employs TRBV19 and TRBJ2-1; D gene uncertain. Germline V gene lookup returns CDR1 LNHDA and CDR2 SQIVND (reference sequence). The CDR3 covers 12 residues. Trimming shortened V by 2 bases and J by 6 bases, and 5 bases separated the two germline ends. The CDR3, as DNA: TGTGCCAGTAGTATAACCGGCAATGAGCAGTTCTTC. As protein: CASSITGNEQFF.